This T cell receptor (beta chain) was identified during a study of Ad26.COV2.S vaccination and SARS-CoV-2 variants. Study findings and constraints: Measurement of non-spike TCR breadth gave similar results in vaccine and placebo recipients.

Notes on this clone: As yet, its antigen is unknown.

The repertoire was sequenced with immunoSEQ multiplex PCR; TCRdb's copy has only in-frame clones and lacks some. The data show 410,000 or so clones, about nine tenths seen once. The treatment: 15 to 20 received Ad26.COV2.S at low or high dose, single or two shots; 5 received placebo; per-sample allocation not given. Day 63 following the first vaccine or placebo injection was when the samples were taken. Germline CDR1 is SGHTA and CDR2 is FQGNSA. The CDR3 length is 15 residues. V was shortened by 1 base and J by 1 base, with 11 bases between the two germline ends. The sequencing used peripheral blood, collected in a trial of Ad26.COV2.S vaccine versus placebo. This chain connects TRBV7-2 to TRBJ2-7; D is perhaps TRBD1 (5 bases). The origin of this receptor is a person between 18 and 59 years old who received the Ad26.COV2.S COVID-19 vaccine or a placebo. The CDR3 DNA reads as TGTGCCAGCAGCTTAGGCAGGGTCCTATCCTACGAGCAGTACTTC. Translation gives CASSLGRVLSYEQYF. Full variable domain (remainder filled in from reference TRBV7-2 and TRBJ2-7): GAGVSQSPSNKVTEKGKDVELRCDPISGHTALYWYRQSLGQGLEFLIYFQGNSAPDKSGLPSDRFSAERTGGSVSTLTIQRTQQEDSAVYLCASSLGRVLSYEQYFGPGTRLTVT.